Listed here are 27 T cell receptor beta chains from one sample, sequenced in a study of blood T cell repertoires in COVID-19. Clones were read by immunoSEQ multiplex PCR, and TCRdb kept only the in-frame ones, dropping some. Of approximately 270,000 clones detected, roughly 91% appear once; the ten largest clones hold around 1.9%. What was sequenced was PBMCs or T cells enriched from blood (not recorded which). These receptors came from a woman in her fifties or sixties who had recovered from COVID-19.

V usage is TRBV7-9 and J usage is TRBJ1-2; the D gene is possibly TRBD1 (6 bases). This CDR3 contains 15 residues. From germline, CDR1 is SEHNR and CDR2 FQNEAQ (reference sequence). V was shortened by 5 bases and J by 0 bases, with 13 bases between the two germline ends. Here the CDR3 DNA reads TGTGCCAGCAGCCGGGATGGGGGCTCTAACTATGGCTACACCTTC. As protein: CASSRDGGSNYGYTF.

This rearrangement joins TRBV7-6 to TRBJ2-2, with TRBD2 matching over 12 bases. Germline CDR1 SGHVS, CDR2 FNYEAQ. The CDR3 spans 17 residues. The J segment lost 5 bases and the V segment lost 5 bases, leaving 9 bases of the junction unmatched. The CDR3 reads CASSPRTSGTVTGELFF. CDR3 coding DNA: TGTGCCAGCAGCCCGCGGACTAGCGGGACCGTAACCGGGGAGCTGTTTTTT.

CDR3 nucleotide sequence: TGTGCCAGCAGTCTCCTGATAGCGGGAGACCATGAGCAGTTCTTC. Its protein is CASSLLIAGDHEQFF. V and J are TRBV27 and TRBJ2-1; 9 bases align to TRBD2. J lost 8 bases, V lost 5 bases, and 10 bases had no gene match. This CDR3 comprises 15 residues. Germline V lookup: CDR1 MNHEY, CDR2 SMNVEV (reference sequence).

DNA for the CDR3: TGCGCCAGCAGCCTATGGGACAGGCGACAGGACGAGCAGTACTTC. Its translation is CASSLWDRRQDEQYF. The chain is built from TRBV5-1 and TRBJ2-7, with 8 bases fitting TRBD1. The CDR3 covers 15 residues. CDR1 is SGHRS and CDR2 is YFSETQ in the germline V gene. The trim removed 4 bases at V and 5 bases at J, leaving 11 bases unmatched.

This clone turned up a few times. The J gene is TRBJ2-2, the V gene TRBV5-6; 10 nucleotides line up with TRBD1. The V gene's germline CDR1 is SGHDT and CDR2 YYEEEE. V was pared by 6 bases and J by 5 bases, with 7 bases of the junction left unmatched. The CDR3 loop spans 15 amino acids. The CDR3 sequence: CASTRQGAGTGELFF. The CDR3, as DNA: TGTGCCAGCACCAGACAGGGGGCAGGGACCGGGGAGCTGTTTTTT.

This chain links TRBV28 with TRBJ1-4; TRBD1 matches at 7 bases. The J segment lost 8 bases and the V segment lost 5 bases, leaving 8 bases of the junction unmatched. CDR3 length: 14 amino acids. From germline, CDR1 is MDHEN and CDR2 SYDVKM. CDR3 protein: CASSGAGGQEKLFF. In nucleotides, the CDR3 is TGTGCCAGCAGTGGGGCAGGGGGACAGGAAAAACTGTTTTTT.

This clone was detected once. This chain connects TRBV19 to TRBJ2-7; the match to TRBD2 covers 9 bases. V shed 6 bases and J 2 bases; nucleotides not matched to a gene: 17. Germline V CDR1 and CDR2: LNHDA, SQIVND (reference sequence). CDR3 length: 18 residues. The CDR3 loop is CASRRKTSGPPRTYEQYF. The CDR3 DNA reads TGTGCCAGTAGGCGGAAGACTAGCGGACCTCCACGTACCTACGAGCAGTACTTC.

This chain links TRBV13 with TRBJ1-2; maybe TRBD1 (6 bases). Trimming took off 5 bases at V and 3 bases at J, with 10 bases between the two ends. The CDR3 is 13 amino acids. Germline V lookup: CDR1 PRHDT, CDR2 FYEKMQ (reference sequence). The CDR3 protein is CASSPTGYYGYTF. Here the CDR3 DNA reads TGTGCCAGCAGCCCCACAGGGTACTATGGCTACACCTTC.

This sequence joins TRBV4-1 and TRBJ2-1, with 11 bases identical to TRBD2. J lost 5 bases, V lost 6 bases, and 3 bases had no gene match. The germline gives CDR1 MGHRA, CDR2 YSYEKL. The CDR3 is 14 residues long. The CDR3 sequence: CASRSSGRNNEQFF. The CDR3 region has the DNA TGCGCCAGCAGGTCTAGCGGGAGGAACAATGAGCAGTTCTTC.

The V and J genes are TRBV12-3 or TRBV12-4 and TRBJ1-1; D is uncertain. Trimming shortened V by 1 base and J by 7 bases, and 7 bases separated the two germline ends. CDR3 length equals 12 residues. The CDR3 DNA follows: TGTGCCAGCAGTTTAGGGCGGGTTGAAGCTTTCTTT. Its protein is CASSLGRVEAFF.

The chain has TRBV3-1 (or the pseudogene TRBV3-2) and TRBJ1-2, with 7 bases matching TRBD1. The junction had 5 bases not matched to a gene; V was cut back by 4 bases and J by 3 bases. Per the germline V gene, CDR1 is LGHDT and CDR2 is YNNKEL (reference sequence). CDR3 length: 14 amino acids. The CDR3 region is CASSLGGFDYGYTF. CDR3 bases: TGTGCCAGCAGCCTAGGGGGCTTCGACTATGGCTACACCTTC.

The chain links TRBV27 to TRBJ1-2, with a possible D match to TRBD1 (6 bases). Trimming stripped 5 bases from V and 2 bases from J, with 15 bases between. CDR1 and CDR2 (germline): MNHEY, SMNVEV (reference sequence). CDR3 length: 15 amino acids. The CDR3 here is CASSPKGGGNYGYTF. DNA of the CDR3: TGTGCCAGCAGTCCTAAGGGGGGGGGCAACTATGGCTACACCTTC.

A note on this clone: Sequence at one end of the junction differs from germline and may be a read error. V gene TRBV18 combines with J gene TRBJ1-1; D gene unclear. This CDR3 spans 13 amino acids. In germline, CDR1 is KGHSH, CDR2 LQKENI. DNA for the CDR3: TGTGCCAGCTCACCTAGCGTGGGAGACGCACTCCATTTT. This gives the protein CASSPSVGDALHF.

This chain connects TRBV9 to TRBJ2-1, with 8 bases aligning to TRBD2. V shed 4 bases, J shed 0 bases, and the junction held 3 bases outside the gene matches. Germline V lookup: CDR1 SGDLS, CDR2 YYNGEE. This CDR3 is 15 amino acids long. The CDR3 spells CASSSGGVSYNEQFF. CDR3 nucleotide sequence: TGTGCCAGCAGCTCCGGGGGGGTCTCCTACAATGAGCAGTTCTTC.

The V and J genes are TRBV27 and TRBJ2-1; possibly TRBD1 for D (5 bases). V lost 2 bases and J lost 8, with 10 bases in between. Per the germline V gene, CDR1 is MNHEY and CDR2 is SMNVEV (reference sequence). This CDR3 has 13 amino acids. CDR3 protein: CASSLKGWHEQFF. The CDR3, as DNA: TGTGCCAGCAGTTTAAAGGGGTGGCATGAGCAGTTCTTC.

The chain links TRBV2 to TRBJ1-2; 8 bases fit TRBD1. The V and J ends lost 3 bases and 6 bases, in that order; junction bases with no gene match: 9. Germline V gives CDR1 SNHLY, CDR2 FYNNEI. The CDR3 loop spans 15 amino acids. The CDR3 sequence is CASSDQGALIDGYTF. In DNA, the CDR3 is TGTGCCAGCAGTGACCAGGGGGCGTTGATAGATGGCTACACCTTC. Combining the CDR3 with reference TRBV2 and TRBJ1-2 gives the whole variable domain EPEVTQTPSHQVTQMGQEVILRCVPISNHLYFYWYRQILGQKVEFLVSFYNNEISEKSEIFDDQFSVERPDGSNFTLKIRSTKLEDSAMYFCASSDQGALIDGYTFGSGTRLTVV.

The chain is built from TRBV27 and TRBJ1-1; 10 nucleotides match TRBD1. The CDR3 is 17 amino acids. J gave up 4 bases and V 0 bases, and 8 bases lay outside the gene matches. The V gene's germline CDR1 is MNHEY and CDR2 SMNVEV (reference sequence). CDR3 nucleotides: TGTGCCAGCAGTTTATCGAAGGGACAGGGGATCGGCACTGAAGCTTTCTTT. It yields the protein CASSLSKGQGIGTEAFF.

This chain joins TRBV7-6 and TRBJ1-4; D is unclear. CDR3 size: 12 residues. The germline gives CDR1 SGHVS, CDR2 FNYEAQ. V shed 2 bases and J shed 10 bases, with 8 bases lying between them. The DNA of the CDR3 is TGTGCCAGCAGCTTATTTGCGGGAAAACTGTTTTTT. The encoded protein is CASSLFAGKLFF.

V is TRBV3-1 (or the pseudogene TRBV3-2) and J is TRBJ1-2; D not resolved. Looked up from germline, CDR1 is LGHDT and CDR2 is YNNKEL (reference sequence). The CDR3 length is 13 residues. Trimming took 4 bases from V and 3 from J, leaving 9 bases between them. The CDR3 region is CASSPTEYYGYTF. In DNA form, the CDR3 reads TGTGCCAGCAGCCCCACGGAGTACTATGGCTACACCTTC.

In nucleotides, the CDR3 is TGTGCCAGCAGGTCAGGGGGCCAACAGCCCCAGCATTTT. As protein: CASRSGGQQPQHF. V gene TRBV27 combines with J gene TRBJ1-5; 8 nucleotides line up with TRBD1. The CDR3 has 13 residues. The germline V gene encodes CDR1 MNHEY and CDR2 SMNVEV (reference sequence). After removal of 6 bases from V and 7 bases from J, the junction contained 5 bases not matched to a gene.

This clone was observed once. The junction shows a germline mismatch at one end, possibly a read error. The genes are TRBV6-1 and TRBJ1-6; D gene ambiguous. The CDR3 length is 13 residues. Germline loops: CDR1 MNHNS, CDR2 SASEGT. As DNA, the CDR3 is TGTGCCAGCGGGCTTTCCTCTAATTCACCCCTCCACTTT. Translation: CASGLSSNSPLHF.

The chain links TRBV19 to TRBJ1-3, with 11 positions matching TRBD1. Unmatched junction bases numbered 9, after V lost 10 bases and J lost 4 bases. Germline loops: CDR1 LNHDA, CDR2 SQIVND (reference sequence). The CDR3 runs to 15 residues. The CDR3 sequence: CATGQGARVGNTIYF. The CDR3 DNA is TGTGCCACAGGACAGGGGGCGAGGGTCGGAAACACCATATATTTT.

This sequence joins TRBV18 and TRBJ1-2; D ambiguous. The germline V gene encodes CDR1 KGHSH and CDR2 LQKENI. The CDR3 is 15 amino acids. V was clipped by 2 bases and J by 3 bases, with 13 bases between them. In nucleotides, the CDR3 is TGTGCCAGCTCACCAACGGCCCACGCGGACTATGGCTACACCTTC. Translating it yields CASSPTAHADYGYTF. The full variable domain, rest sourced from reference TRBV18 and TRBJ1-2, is NAGVMQNPRHLVRRRGQEARLRCSPMKGHSHVYWYRQLPEEGLKFMVYLQKENIIDESGMPKERFSAEFPKEGPSILRIQQVVRGDSAAYFCASSPTAHADYGYTFGSGTRLTVV.

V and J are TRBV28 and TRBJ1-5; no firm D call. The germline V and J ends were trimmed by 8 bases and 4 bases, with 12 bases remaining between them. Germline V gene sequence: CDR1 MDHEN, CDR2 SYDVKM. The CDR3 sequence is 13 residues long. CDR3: CASAPGSNQPQHF. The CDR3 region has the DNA TGTGCCAGCGCACCCGGGAGTAATCAGCCCCAGCATTTT. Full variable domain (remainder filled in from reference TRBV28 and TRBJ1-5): DVKVTQSSRYLVKRTGEKVFLECVQDMDHENMFWYRQDPGLGLRLIYFSYDVKMKEKGDIPEGYSVSREKKERFSLILESASTNQTSMYLCASAPGSNQPQHFGDGTRLSIL.

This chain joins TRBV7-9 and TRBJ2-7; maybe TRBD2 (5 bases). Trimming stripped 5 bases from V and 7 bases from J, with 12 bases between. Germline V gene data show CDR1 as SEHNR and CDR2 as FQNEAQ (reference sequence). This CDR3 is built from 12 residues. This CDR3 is CASSPSGSEQYF. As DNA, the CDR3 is TGTGCCAGCAGCCCATCGGGGAGTGAGCAGTACTTC.

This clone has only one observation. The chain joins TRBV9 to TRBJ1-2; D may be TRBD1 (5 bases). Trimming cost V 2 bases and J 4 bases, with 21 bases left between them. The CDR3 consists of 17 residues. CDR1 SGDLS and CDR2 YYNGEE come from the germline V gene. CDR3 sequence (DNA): TGTGCCAGCAGCGTCGTAGTGGGGGGAGGGGAAACCTATGGCTACACCTTC. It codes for CASSVVVGGGETYGYTF.

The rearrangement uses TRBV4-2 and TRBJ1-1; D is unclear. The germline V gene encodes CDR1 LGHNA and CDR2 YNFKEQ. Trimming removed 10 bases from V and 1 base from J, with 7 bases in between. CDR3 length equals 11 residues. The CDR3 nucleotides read TGTGCCATCGCGAGGAACACTGAAGCTTTCTTT. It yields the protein CAIARNTEAFF.